The clone carrying this T cell receptor (beta chain) was seen just once. Its matching antigen is unknown. Trimming removed 2 bases at V and 5 bases at J, with 14 bases between. The CDR3 runs 14 residues. From germline, CDR1 is SGHRS and CDR2 YFSETQ. Some clones are missing from TCRdb's copy, which holds only in-frame ones; the method was immunoSEQ multiplex PCR. The sample includes tens of thousands of clones, around 70% seen only once; the top ten take approximately 0.3%. Healthy controls were blood donor buffy coats. This specimen comes from a study of STAT5B mutations in CD4+ large granular lymphocyte leukemia. As for the study in general: Healthy donors showed HLA-associated enrichment of the CDR3 'QG' motif.

General study points: No patients shared main leukemic clonotypes, though less than 30% appeared at low frequency elsewhere. TRBV06-family usage was enriched in top patient clones (8/27) versus controls (2/35).

The chain combines TRBV5-1 with TRBJ2-7, with D unclear. This sequence originates from a human donor in good health. Sequencing was done on a sample of CD4+ T cells from blood buffy coats. CDR3 protein: CASSFGDLANEQYF. In nucleotides, the CDR3 is TGCGCCAGCAGCTTTGGGGATCTCGCCAACGAGCAGTACTTC.